What follows is one T cell receptor (beta chain) and its context. This sample stems from a study of blood T cell repertoires in COVID-19. Across the study: Sites across the United States, Italy and Spain contributed samples from acute and convalescent COVID-19. The analysed material was cDNA or gDNA that came from T cells, B-cell-depleted T cells, or PBMCs.

The CDR3 covers 15 residues. Trimming removed 4 bases from V and 2 bases from J; junction bases left unmatched: 1. CDR1 and CDR2 from the germline V gene are MNHEY and SVGEGT. The authors' processing: Estimates of nucleated cell counts were drawn from the amplification of reference gene primers. Using immunoSEQ multiplex PCR, the repertoire was profiled, and TCRdb retains in-frame clones only, with some absent. The DNA was the basis for D and trimming; V, J and clone size are from that table. Among more than 100,000 clones listed, about four fifths were seen once. Sequenced: peripheral blood. The clonotype was recovered from a woman in her seventies with acute or convalescent COVID-19. The chain combines TRBV6-2 or TRBV6-3 with TRBJ2-3, with 12 bases that match TRBD2. This chain's CDR3 is CASSWTSGTTDTQYF. The DNA for the CDR3 is TGTGCCAGCAGTTGGACTAGCGGGACCACAGATACGCAGTATTTT.